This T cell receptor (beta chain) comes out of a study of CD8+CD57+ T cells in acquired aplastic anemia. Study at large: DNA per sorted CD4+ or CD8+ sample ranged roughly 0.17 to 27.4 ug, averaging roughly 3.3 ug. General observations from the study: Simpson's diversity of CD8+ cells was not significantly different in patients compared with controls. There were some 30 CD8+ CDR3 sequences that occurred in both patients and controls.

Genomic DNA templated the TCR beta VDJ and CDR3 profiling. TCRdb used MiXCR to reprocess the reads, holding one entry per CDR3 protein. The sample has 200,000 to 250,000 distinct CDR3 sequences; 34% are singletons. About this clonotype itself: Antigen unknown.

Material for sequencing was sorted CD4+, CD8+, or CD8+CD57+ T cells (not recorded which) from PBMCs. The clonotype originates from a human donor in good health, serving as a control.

The CDR3 spells CSARDLNRVTEAFF. The DNA of the CDR3 is TGCAGTGCTAGAGATTTAAACAGGGTCACTGAAGCTTTCTTT. The chain uses TRBV20-1 and TRBJ1-1, with D tentatively TRBD1 (6 bases). Germline CDR1 is DFQATT and CDR2 is SNEGSKA (reference sequence). Trimming stripped 0 bases from V and 4 bases from J, with 12 bases between. CDR3 length equals 14 residues.